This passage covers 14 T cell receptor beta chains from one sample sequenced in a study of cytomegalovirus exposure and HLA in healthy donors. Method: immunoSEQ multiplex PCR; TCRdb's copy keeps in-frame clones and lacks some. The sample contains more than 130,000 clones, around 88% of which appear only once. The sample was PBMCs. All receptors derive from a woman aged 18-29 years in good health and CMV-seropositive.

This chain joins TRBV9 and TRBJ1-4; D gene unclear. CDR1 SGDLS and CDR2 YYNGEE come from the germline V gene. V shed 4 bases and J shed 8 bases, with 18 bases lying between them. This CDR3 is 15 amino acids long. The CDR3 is CASSLLGGIEEKLFF. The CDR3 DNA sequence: TGTGCCAGCAGCCTCCTAGGCGGGATAGAGGAAAAACTGTTTTTT.

CDR3 amino acids: CASSPGGGAEGTEAFF. CDR3 sequence (DNA): TGTGCCAGCAGCCCGGGCGGGGGGGCAGAGGGTACTGAAGCTTTCTTT. The rearrangement links TRBV28 to TRBJ1-1, with D maybe TRBD1 (6 bases). The V gene lost 6 bases and the J gene lost 5 bases, with 22 bases spanning the gap. CDR1 MDHEN and CDR2 SYDVKM come from the germline V gene. The CDR3 consists of 16 residues. The whole variable domain, filled in from reference TRBV28 and TRBJ1-1, reads DVKVTQSSRYLVKRTGEKVFLECVQDMDHENMFWYRQDPGLGLRLIYFSYDVKMKEKGDIPEGYSVSREKKERFSLILESASTNQTSMYLCASSPGGGAEGTEAFFGQGTRLTVV.

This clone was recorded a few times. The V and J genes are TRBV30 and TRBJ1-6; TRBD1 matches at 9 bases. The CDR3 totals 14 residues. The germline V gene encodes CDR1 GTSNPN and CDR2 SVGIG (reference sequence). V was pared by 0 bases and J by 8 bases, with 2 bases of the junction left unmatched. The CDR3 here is CAWSVGQGYSPLHF. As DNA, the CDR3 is TGTGCCTGGAGTGTAGGACAGGGGTATTCACCCCTCCACTTT. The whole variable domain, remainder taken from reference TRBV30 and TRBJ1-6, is SQTIHQWPATLVQPVGSPLSLECTVEGTSNPNLYWYRQAAGRGLQLLFYSVGIGQISSEVPQNLSASRPQDRQFILSSKKLLLSDSGFYLCAWSVGQGYSPLHFGNGTRLTVT.

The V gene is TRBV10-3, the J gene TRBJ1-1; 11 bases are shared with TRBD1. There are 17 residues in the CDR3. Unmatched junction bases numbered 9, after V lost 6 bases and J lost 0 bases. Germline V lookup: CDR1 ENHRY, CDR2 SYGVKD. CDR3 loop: CAISPDRGRGLNTEAFF. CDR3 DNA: TGTGCCATCAGCCCGGACAGGGGGCGGGGACTGAACACTGAAGCTTTCTTT.

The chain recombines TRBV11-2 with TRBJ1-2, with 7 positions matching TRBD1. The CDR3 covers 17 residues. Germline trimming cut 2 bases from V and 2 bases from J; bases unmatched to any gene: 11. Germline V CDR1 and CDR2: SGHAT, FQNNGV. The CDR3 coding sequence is TGTGCCAGCAGCTTAAACGCCCGACAGGGATCCAACTATGGCTACACCTTC. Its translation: CASSLNARQGSNYGYTF.

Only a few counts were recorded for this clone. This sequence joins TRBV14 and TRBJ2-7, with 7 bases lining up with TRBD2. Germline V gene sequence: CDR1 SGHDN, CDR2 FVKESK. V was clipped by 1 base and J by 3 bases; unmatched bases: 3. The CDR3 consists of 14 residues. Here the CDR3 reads CASSQVRGSYEQYF. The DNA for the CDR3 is TGTGCCAGCAGCCAAGTGCGGGGGAGCTACGAGCAGTACTTC.

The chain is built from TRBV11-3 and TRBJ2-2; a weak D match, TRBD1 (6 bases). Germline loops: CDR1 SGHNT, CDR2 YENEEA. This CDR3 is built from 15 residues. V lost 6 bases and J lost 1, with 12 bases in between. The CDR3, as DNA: TGTGCCAGCAGAACCGACAGGTTGAACACCGGGGAGCTGTTTTTT. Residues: CASRTDRLNTGELFF.

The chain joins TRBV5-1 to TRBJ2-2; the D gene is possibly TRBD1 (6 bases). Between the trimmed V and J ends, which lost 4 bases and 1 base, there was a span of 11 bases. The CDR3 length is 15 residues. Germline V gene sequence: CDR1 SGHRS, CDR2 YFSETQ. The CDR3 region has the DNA TGCGCCAGCAGCGTAACAGGGTTGAACACCGGGGAGCTGTTTTTT. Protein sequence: CASSVTGLNTGELFF. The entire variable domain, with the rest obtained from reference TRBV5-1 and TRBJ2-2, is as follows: KAGVTQTPRYLIKTRGQQVTLSCSPISGHRSVSWYQQTPGQGLQFLFEYFSETQRNKGNFPGRFSGRQFSNSRSEMNVSTLELGDSALYLCASSVTGLNTGELFFGEGSRLTVL.

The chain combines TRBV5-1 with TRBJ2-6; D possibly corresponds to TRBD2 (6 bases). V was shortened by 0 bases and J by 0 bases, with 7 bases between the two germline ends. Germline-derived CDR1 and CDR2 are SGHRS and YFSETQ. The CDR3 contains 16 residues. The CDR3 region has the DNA TGCGCCAGCAGCTTGGACGGGGGCTCTGGGGCCAACGTCCTGACTTTC. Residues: CASSLDGGSGANVLTF.

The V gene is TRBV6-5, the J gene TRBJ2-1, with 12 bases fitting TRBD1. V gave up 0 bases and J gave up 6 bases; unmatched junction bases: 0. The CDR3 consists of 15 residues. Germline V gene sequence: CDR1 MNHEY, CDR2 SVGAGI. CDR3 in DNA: TGTGCCAGCAGTTACTCGGGACAGGGGGCCAATGAGCAGTTCTTC. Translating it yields CASSYSGQGANEQFF.

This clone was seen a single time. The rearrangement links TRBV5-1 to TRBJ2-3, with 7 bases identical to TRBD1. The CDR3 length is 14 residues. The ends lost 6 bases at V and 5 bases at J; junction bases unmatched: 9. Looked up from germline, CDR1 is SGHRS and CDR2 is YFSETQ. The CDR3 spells CASNRGGAQDTQYF. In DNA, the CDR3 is TGCGCCAGCAACCGAGGGGGCGCGCAAGATACGCAGTATTTT.

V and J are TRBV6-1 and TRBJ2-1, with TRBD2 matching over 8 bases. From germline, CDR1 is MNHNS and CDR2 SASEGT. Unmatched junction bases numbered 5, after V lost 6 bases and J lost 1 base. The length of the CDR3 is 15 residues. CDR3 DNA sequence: TGTGCCAGCAGCCCGACTAGCGCGTCCTACAATGAGCAGTTCTTC. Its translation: CASSPTSASYNEQFF.

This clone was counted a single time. In DNA, the CDR3 is TGTGCCAGCGGGACAGGGTTCGATGAGCAGTTCTTC. Translating it yields CASGTGFDEQFF. The chain couples TRBV27 to TRBJ2-1; 9 bases are a match to TRBD1. Germline V gives CDR1 MNHEY, CDR2 SMNVEV (reference sequence). With V trimmed by 8 bases and J by 8 bases, 4 bases remained unmatched. CDR3 length: 12 residues.

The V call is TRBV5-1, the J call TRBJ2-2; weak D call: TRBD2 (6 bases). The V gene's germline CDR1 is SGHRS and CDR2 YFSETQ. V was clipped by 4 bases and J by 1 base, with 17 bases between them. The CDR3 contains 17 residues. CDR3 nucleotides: TGCGCCAGCAGCCCTCTTCAGGGACTCATGAACACCGGGGAGCTGTTTTTT. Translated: CASSPLQGLMNTGELFF.